This T cell receptor beta chain was recovered during a study of human T cells and chemical hapten exposure. Overall study: Sensitization involved placing 2% DPC onto a 2 cm by 2 cm region of upper inner arm skin.

V was clipped by 0 bases and J by 4 bases, with 16 bases between them. The CDR3 sequence is 16 residues long. Germline V gene data show CDR1 as SGHRS and CDR2 as YFSETQ. TCRdb reprocessed the RACE reads with MiXCR, giving one entry per CDR3 protein. The sample consists of 150,000 to 200,000 distinct CDR3 sequences, more than 20% of them appearing once. The time point is: patch test 3, about 24 weeks after DPC sensitization. The treatment denotes: therapeutic diphenylcyclopropenone sensitization with weekly scalp DPC. The sequenced sample was whole blood, obtained in connection with sensitization to the hapten diphenylcyclopropenone (DPC). V usage is TRBV5-1 and J usage is TRBJ2-5; perhaps TRBD1 as D (5 bases). This clonotype was obtained from a woman aged 40 to 55 with alopecia areata. Some clones in this sample may be carry-over from other donors' samples. CDR3 bases: TGCGCCAGCAGCTTGGCTCCGGCTGACAGTGGAGAGACCCAGTACTTC. It translates to CASSLAPADSGETQYF.